Each of the 4 T cell receptor beta chains below was sequenced from the same sample in a study of cytomegalovirus exposure and HLA in healthy donors. The PCR contained 60 Vbeta and 13 Jbeta primers. Assay: immunoSEQ multiplex PCR; the TCRdb copy retains only in-frame clones and omits some. The sample has about 110,000 clones; around three quarters are singletons. Sequenced sample: PBMCs. The source of these receptors is a male donor in good health and CMV-seronegative.

The CDR3 loop is CAWSLGSGQPQHF. DNA of the CDR3: TGTGCCTGGAGTCTGGGGAGTGGTCAGCCCCAGCATTTT. The chain links TRBV30 to TRBJ1-5; D is uncertain. This CDR3 region has 13 residues. CDR1 and CDR2 (germline): GTSNPN, SVGIG (reference sequence). V lost 2 bases and J lost 6, with 11 bases in between.

The chain couples TRBV18 to TRBJ2-1; 7 nucleotides line up with TRBD2. Germline values: CDR1 KGHSH, CDR2 LQKENI. The CDR3 length is 13 residues. V shed 6 bases, J shed 5 bases, and the junction held 4 bases outside the gene matches. The CDR3 DNA reads TGTGCCAGCTCGGGTACTAGCGACAATGAGCAGTTCTTC. Translating gives CASSGTSDNEQFF. The full variable domain, completed using reference TRBV18 and TRBJ2-1, is NAGVMQNPRHLVRRRGQEARLRCSPMKGHSHVYWYRQLPEEGLKFMVYLQKENIIDESGMPKERFSAEFPKEGPSILRIQQVVRGDSAAYFCASSGTSDNEQFFGPGTRLTVL.

This clone was detected only a few times. The chain couples TRBV27 to TRBJ2-5; no clear D. The closer fit of TRBJ2-7 to the DNA end suggests the J call may be wrong. The germline V gene has CDR1 MNHEY and CDR2 SMNVEV (reference sequence). This CDR3 is built from 11 residues. CDR3 protein: CASSTPYEQYF. The CDR3 DNA reads TGTGCCAGCAGTACCCCCTACGAGCAGTACTTC.

Worth noting for this clone: The junction shows a germline mismatch at one end, possibly a read error. The chain carries TRBV6-1 and TRBJ2-7; 7 bases match TRBD1. The germline CDR1 and CDR2 sequences are MNHNS and SASEGT. The CDR3 contains 12 residues. The CDR3 nucleotides read TGTGCCAGCGGTGACAGGGTCTACGAGCAGTACTTC. It translates to CASGDRVYEQYF.